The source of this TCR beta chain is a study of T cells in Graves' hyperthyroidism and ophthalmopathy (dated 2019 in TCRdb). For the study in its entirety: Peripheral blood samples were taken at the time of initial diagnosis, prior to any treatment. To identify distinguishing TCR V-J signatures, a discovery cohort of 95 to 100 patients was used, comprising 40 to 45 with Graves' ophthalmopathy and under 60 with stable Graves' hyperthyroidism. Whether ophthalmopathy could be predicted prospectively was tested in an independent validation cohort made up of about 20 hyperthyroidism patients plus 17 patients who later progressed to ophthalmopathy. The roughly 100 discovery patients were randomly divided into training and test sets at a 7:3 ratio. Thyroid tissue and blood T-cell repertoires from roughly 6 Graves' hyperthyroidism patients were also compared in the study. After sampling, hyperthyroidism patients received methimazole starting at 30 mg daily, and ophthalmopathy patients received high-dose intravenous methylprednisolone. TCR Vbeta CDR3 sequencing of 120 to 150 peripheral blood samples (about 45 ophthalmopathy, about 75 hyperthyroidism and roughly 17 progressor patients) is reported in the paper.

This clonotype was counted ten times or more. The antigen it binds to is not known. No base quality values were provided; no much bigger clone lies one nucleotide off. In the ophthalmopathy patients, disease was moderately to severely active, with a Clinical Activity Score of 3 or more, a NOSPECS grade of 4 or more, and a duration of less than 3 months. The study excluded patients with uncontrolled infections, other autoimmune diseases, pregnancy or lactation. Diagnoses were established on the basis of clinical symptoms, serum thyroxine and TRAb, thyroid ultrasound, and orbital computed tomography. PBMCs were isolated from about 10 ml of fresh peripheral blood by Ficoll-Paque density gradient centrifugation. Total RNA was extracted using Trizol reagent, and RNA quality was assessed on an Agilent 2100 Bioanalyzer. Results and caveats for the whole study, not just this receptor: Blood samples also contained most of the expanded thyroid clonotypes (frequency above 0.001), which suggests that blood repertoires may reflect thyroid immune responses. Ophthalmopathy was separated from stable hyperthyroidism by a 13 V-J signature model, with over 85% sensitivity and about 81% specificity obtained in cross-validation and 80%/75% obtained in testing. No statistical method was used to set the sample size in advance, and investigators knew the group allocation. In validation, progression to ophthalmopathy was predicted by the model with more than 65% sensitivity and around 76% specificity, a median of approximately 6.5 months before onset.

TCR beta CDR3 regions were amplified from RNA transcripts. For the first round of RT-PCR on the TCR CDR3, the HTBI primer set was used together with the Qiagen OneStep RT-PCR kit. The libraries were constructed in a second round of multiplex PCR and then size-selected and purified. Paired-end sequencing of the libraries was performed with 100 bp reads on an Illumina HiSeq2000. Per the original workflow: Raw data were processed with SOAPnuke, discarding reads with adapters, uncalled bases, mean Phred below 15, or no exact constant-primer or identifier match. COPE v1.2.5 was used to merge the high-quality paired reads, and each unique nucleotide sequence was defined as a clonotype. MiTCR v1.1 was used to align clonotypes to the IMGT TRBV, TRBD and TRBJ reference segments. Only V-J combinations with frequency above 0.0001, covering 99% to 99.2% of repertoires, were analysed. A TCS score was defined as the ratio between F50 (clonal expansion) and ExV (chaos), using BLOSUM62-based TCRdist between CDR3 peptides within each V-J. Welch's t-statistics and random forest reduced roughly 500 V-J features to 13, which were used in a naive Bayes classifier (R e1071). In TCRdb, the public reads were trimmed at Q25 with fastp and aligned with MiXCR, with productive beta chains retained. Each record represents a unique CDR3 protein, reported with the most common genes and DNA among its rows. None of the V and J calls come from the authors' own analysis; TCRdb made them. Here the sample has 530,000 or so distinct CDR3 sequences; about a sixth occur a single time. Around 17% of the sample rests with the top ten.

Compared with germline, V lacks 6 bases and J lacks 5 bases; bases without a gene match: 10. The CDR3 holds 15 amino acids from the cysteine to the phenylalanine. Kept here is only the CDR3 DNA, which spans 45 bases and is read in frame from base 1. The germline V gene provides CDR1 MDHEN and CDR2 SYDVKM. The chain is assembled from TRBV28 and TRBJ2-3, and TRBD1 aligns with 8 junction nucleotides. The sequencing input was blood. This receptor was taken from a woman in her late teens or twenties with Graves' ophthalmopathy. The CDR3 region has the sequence CASSSGGQGRDTQYF. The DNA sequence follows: TGTGCCAGCAGCTCCGGAGGACAGGGAAGAGATACGCAGTATTTT.